The next 23 T cell receptor beta chains were all read from a single sample in a study of shared clonotypes between healthy human individuals. TCRdb's copy holds only in-frame clones and misses some; the assay was immunoSEQ multiplex PCR. The sample holds 500,000 to 700,000 clones, approximately 95% seen once. Naive CD8 isolation took CD45RO-negative cells positively selected for CCR7 and excluded terminally differentiated effector memory CD45RA+ cells. The specimen sequenced was naive CD8+ T cells sorted from blood. The source of these receptors is a young woman in good health.

This rearrangement joins TRBV4-1 to TRBJ2-2, with 8 bases that match TRBD2. Germline V lookup: CDR1 MGHRA, CDR2 YSYEKL. The CDR3 contains 14 residues. V was pared by 6 bases and J by 6 bases, with 6 bases of the junction left unmatched. The CDR3 sequence: CASRGLGRPGELFF. CDR3 DNA: TGCGCCAGCAGGGGACTAGGGAGGCCCGGGGAGCTGTTTTTT.

The chain joins TRBV6-1 to TRBJ2-4, with 7 positions matching TRBD1. The CDR3 covers 15 residues. Unmatched junction bases numbered 6, after V lost 7 bases and J lost 0 bases. CDR1 and CDR2 from the germline V gene are MNHNS and SASEGT. The CDR3, as DNA: TGTGCCAGCACCGGGACAGCCATAGCCAAAAACATTCAGTACTTC. Its protein product is CASTGTAIAKNIQYF.

The CDR3 loop reads CASRIRDSLNNEQFF. CDR3 bases: TGCGCCAGCAGGATCCGGGACAGTCTAAACAATGAGCAGTTCTTC. The chain couples TRBV5-1 to TRBJ2-1; 7 nucleotides agree with TRBD1. The CDR3 contains 15 residues. V lost 5 bases and J lost 5; bases outside the gene matches: 10. CDR1 and CDR2 from the germline V gene are SGHRS and YFSETQ.

The genes are TRBV6-1 and TRBJ2-7; D unresolved. The CDR3 runs 15 residues. CDR1 MNHNS and CDR2 SASEGT come from the germline V gene. Trimming cost V 3 bases and J 1 base, with 13 bases left between them. The CDR3 sequence is CASSEQLSASYEQYF. CDR3 sequence (DNA): TGTGCCAGCAGTGAGCAGCTCTCCGCGTCCTACGAGCAGTACTTC.

This sequence joins TRBV28 and TRBJ2-7; 7 nucleotides agree with TRBD1. This CDR3 has 14 residues. Germline CDR1 and CDR2: MDHEN and SYDVKM. J was trimmed by 5 bases and V by 6 bases; bases with no gene match: 10. The CDR3: CASREQGRGDEQYF. DNA of the CDR3: TGTGCCAGCAGGGAACAGGGGCGCGGAGACGAGCAGTACTTC.

CDR3 nucleotides: TGTGCCAGCAGCCTTCGACTAGCCAAAAACATTCAGTACTTC. Protein sequence: CASSLRLAKNIQYF. This sequence joins TRBV16 and TRBJ2-4; no clear D gene. The CDR3 is made up of 14 amino acids. Germline lookup yields CDR1 KGHSY and CDR2 FQNENV. Trimming shortened V by 4 bases and J by 0 bases, and 7 bases separated the two germline ends.

Remarks on this clone: This specimen includes other DNA sequences encoding the same CDR3. This chain connects TRBV9 to TRBJ2-7, with 11 positions matching TRBD1. The CDR3 spans 14 residues. The trim removed 3 bases at V and 4 bases at J, leaving 3 bases unmatched. CDR1 is SGDLS, CDR2 YYNGEE, per germline. The CDR3 protein is CASSAGTGGYEQYF. CDR3 bases: TGTGCCAGCAGCGCGGGGACAGGGGGATACGAGCAGTACTTC. Drawing the rest from reference TRBV9 and TRBJ2-7, the complete variable domain is DSGVTQTPKHLITATGQRVTLRCSPRSGDLSVYWYQQSLDQGLQFLIQYYNGEERAKGNILERFSAQQFPDLHSELNLSSLELGDSALYFCASSAGTGGYEQYFGPGTRLTVT.

About this clone: The same CDR3 can be traced to other DNA sequences in this sample. J is TRBJ2-2 and V is TRBV27; D uncertain. The V end lost 6 bases, the J end lost 5 bases, and 4 bases lay between the germline ends. The germline V gene has CDR1 MNHEY and CDR2 SMNVEV (reference sequence). There are 11 residues in the CDR3. The DNA for the CDR3 is TGTGCCAGCAGCTTTACCGGGGAGCTGTTTTTT. The encoded protein is CASSFTGELFF.

V usage is TRBV29-1 and J usage is TRBJ1-2; 9 nucleotides agree with TRBD1. The CDR3 has 15 residues. Trimming at V came to 4 bases and at J to 6 bases, leaving 12 bases not matched to a gene. Germline assignment: CDR1 SQVTM and CDR2 ANQGSEA. The CDR3 here is CSVVGTGKGSDGYTF. In nucleotides, the CDR3 is TGCAGCGTTGTAGGGACAGGGAAGGGATCTGATGGCTACACCTTC.

V is TRBV2 and J is TRBJ2-1; TRBD2 is a possible D gene (6 bases). Germline CDR1 SNHLY, CDR2 FYNNEI. The CDR3 consists of 15 residues. V lost 8 bases, J lost 0 bases, and 14 bases lay in between. Here the CDR3 DNA reads TGTGCCAGCTCTTTCGGGAGTAGCTCCTACAATGAGCAGTTCTTC. It yields the protein CASSFGSSSYNEQFF.

This sequence joins TRBV4-1 and TRBJ2-5; D not certain. V dropped 4 bases and J dropped 5 bases, with 20 bases sitting between them. Germline CDR1 is MGHRA and CDR2 is YSYEKL. The CDR3 sequence is 16 residues long. The CDR3 spells CASSPPTDDSLETQYF. The CDR3 region has the DNA TGCGCCAGCAGCCCCCCCACGGATGATAGCTTGGAGACCCAGTACTTC.

The J gene is TRBJ2-7, the V gene TRBV25-1; maybe TRBD2 (5 bases). Per the germline V gene, CDR1 is MGHDK and CDR2 is SYGVNS. V lost 6 bases to trimming and J lost 2 bases, with 14 bases between them. The CDR3 length is 14 residues. The CDR3 nucleotides read TGTGCCAGCAGGAACCGCGACGGGACCTACGAGCAGTACTTC. As protein: CASRNRDGTYEQYF.

The V and J genes are TRBV4-1 and TRBJ2-7; D uncertain. With 1 base removed from V and 3 bases from J, the gap between germline ends came to 7 bases. Germline assignment: CDR1 MGHRA and CDR2 YSYEKL. This CDR3 is 13 amino acids long. In nucleotides, the CDR3 is TGCGCCAGCAGCCAAGTACCCCACTACGAGCAGTACTTC. Translating it yields CASSQVPHYEQYF.

This clone is a singleton in its sample. The chain recombines TRBV27 with TRBJ2-1; no clear D gene. The CDR3 spans 13 residues. CDR1 MNHEY and CDR2 SMNVEV come from the germline V gene (reference sequence). Trimming took 6 bases from V and 6 from J, leaving 12 bases between them. For the CDR3, the DNA is TGTGCCAGCAGACCCGGGCTCGTCAATGAGCAGTTCTTC. Its protein is CASRPGLVNEQFF.

This chain joins TRBV27 and TRBJ1-1; 8 bases fit TRBD1. CDR1 is MNHEY, CDR2 SMNVEV, per germline (reference sequence). The J segment lost 5 bases and the V segment lost 3 bases, leaving 5 bases of the junction unmatched. The CDR3 sequence is 14 residues long. The CDR3 bases are TGTGCCAGCAGTTTGGCCCAGGGGGCAACTGAAGCTTTCTTT. It codes for CASSLAQGATEAFF.

The chain joins TRBV27 to TRBJ2-7; TRBD2 is a possible D gene (6 bases). Trimming removed 4 bases at V and 2 bases at J, with 12 bases between. The CDR3 is made up of 14 amino acids. Germline V gene lookup returns CDR1 MNHEY and CDR2 SMNVEV (reference sequence). CDR3 region: CASSYSGLTYEQYF. CDR3 bases: TGTGCCAGCAGTTATAGCGGCTTAACCTACGAGCAGTACTTC.

This rearrangement joins TRBV13 to TRBJ1-1; D is uncertain. Between the trimmed V and J ends, which lost 2 bases and 3 bases, there was a span of 7 bases. The CDR3 is made up of 13 amino acids. Germline V gene sequence: CDR1 PRHDT, CDR2 FYEKMQ (reference sequence). This CDR3 is CASSLNRDTEAFF. Here the CDR3 DNA reads TGTGCCAGCAGCTTAAACCGGGACACTGAAGCTTTCTTT.

The chain recombines TRBV27 with TRBJ2-5; 7 bases map to TRBD2. TRBJ2-7 matches the DNA end more closely, so the J call is doubtful. CDR1 MNHEY and CDR2 SMNVEV come from the germline V gene (reference sequence). This CDR3 has 15 residues. The CDR3 DNA sequence: TGTGCCAGCACCTCTTCGACTAGCCCCTCCTACGAGCAGTACTTC. Translated, it gives CASTSSTSPSYEQYF.

The chain links TRBV4-1 to TRBJ2-5; 9 bases line up with TRBD1. The J call may be wrong; the DNA end is better matched by TRBJ2-7. The CDR3 runs 16 residues. Germline V lookup: CDR1 MGHRA, CDR2 YSYEKL. DNA for the CDR3: TGCGCCAGCAGCCCTCCTCCGGGACAGGGAATATACGAGCAGTACTTC. Its translation: CASSPPPGQGIYEQYF.

The rearrangement uses TRBV9 and TRBJ1-5, with D uncertain. Germline V gene lookup returns CDR1 SGDLS and CDR2 YYNGEE. The CDR3 is 14 amino acids. V lost 0 bases and J 9 bases, leaving 13 bases between the germline ends. This CDR3 is CASSVEDGSRPQHF. In DNA, the CDR3 is TGTGCCAGCAGCGTAGAGGACGGATCTCGGCCCCAGCATTTT.

The rearrangement links TRBV4-1 to TRBJ2-7; 8 bases fit TRBD2. The CDR3 runs 13 residues. V lost 5 bases and J lost 4; bases outside the gene matches: 4. The V gene's germline CDR1 is MGHRA and CDR2 YSYEKL. The CDR3 sequence is CASSLGLEYEQYF. As DNA, the CDR3 is TGCGCCAGCAGCTTGGGACTAGAGTACGAGCAGTACTTC.

This sequence joins TRBV2 and TRBJ2-7, with no clear D. CDR3 size: 12 residues. Germline V gene data show CDR1 as SNHLY and CDR2 as FYNNEI. V was shortened by 6 bases and J by 3 bases, with 9 bases between the two germline ends. The CDR3 protein is CASRGQFYEQYF. The CDR3 nucleotides read TGTGCCAGCAGGGGTCAGTTCTACGAGCAGTACTTC.

The V and J genes are TRBV4-1 and TRBJ2-7; 9 nucleotides line up with TRBD2. The J segment lost 3 bases and the V segment lost 0 bases, leaving 6 bases of the junction unmatched. Germline CDR1 and CDR2: MGHRA and YSYEKL. This CDR3 comprises 16 residues. CDR3 amino acids: CASSQEWAGGFYEQYF. CDR3 nucleotide sequence: TGCGCCAGCAGCCAAGAGTGGGCGGGAGGGTTCTACGAGCAGTACTTC.